The text below deals with one T cell receptor beta chain. No antigen is known for it. This sample was taken from a study of shared clonotypes between healthy human individuals. Here immunoSEQ multiplex PCR was the method, and the copy in TCRdb shows in-frame clones only, minus some. The sample lists about 2.4 million clones; approximately 94% were seen once. Study-wide results and limits: Although depth was large, rarefaction showed that sequencing of the sorted subsets was incomplete. Memory subsets generally showed lower estimated richness than naive subsets. Some naive CD4 clonotypes, 4% to 6%, turned up in common across a handful of donors.

Sequencing was performed on naive CD4+ T cells sorted from blood. Noted subset: CD45RA+ positively selected. The receptor was derived from a man younger than 30 in good health.

In DNA, the CDR3 is TGTGCCAGCAGCGTAGGAGTCCTAGCGGGAGGGTACAATGAGCAGTTCTTC. This encodes CASSVGVLAGGYNEQFF. This sequence joins TRBV9 and TRBJ2-1, with TRBD2 matching 12 bases. Germline CDR1 SGDLS, CDR2 YYNGEE. The CDR3 totals 17 residues. V gave up 0 bases and J gave up 4 bases; unmatched junction bases: 5. The whole variable domain, remainder taken from reference TRBV9 and TRBJ2-1, is DSGVTQTPKHLITATGQRVTLRCSPRSGDLSVYWYQQSLDQGLQFLIQYYNGEERAKGNILERFSAQQFPDLHSELNLSSLELGDSALYFCASSVGVLAGGYNEQFFGPGTRLTVL.